The sequence of this TCR beta chain was determined in a study of blood T cell repertoires in COVID-19. At the level of the study: Sources were T cells, B-cell-depleted T cells, or PBMCs; the material itself was cDNA or gDNA.

Germline-derived CDR1 and CDR2 are SNHLY and FYNNEI. This CDR3 contains 14 residues. Trimming removed 7 bases from V and 7 bases from J; junction bases left unmatched: 10. Method: immunoSEQ multiplex PCR; TCRdb's copy keeps in-frame clones and lacks some. The sample consists of a few hundred thousand clones, about 90% of them appearing once. The participants were between about 18 and 89 years old and came from 24 US areas. Cohorts were based on clinical histories the participants reported. Either two negative PCRs, clearance, or symptom resolution qualified Cohort 3 donors as recovered. The clonotype originates from a woman under 40 who had recovered from COVID-19. V usage is TRBV2 and J usage is TRBJ1-2; the match to TRBD1 covers 9 bases. Material for sequencing was PBMCs or T cells enriched from blood (not recorded which). The DNA of the CDR3 is TGTGCCAGCAATAACGCCGGGACAGGGAGTGGCTACACCTTC. It codes for CASNNAGTGSGYTF.